The clone carrying this T cell receptor (beta chain) appeared once. Its specificity is not known. These data belong to a study of T cells in Graves' hyperthyroidism and ophthalmopathy. Study-level findings and limits: Most thyroid-expanded clonotypes above 0.001 were also found in blood. Stable hyperthyroidism was told apart from ophthalmopathy by a model built on 13 V-J features.

RNA transcripts gave rise to amplified TCR beta CDR3 regions. An initial round of RT-PCR targeting the TCR CDR3 relied on the HTBI primer set. TCRdb processed the multiplex PCR reads anew with MiXCR; each CDR3 protein has one entry. The table has 450,000 to 650,000 distinct CDR3 sequences, about 14% seen once. Per germline, CDR1 MDHEN and CDR2 SYDVKM. The junction had 8 bases not matched to a gene; V was cut back by 10 bases and J by 1 base. The CDR3 is 14 residues long. Patients were excluded for uncontrolled infection, other autoimmune disease, pregnancy or lactation. This sample holds PBMCs from 10 ml fresh peripheral blood.

The gene calls are TRBV28 and TRBJ2-3, with 7 bases that match TRBD2. This sequence originates from a woman aged 18-29 years with Graves' ophthalmopathy. Material: blood. The CDR3 here is CANRLAGRTDTQYF. In DNA form, the CDR3 reads TGTGCCAACAGACTAGCAGGGCGCACAGATACGCAGTATTTT.